These 15 T cell receptor beta chains were all obtained from the same sample, sequenced in a study of T cells in Graves' hyperthyroidism and ophthalmopathy. TCR beta CDR3 regions were amplified from RNA. HTBI primers were used for first-round RT-PCR of the TCR CDR3. TCRdb reprocessed the multiplex PCR reads with MiXCR, giving one entry per CDR3 protein. The table records about 180,000 distinct CDR3 sequences, over 15% of them present only once. The sample taken for sequencing was blood. The receptors were gathered from a woman aged 45 to 65 with Graves' hyperthyroidism.

The chain joins TRBV9 to TRBJ2-5; possibly TRBD1 or TRBD2 for D (6 bases each). Trimming removed 4 bases at V and 7 bases at J, with 20 bases between. The CDR3 is made up of 15 amino acids. CDR1 and CDR2 from the germline V gene are SGDLS and YYNGEE. The CDR3 region has the DNA TGTGCCAGCAGCCTCGGGGGCAGGGAATTATCGACCCAGTACTTC. This sequence encodes CASSLGGRELSTQYF.

The rearrangement links TRBV20-1 to TRBJ1-2; perhaps TRBD1 as D (5 bases). The V gene's germline CDR1 is DFQATT and CDR2 SNEGSKA (reference sequence). CDR3 length: 12 residues. The V end lost 6 bases, the J end lost 4 bases, and 12 bases lay between the germline ends. In nucleotides, the CDR3 is TGCAGTGCCCCCCGCGGGACCTATGGCTACACCTTC. Translated, it gives CSAPRGTYGYTF.

The genes are TRBV4-1 and TRBJ2-7; TRBD1 matches 8 bases. V was pared by 4 bases and J by 2 bases, with 4 bases of the junction left unmatched. The CDR3 length is 14 residues. Germline CDR1 reads MGHRA; CDR2 reads YSYEKL. The CDR3 nucleotides read TGCGCCAGCAGCCCCCAGGGGGCGGCCTACGAGCAGTACTTC. Its translation is CASSPQGAAYEQYF.

This clonotype showed up many times. This chain connects TRBV7-2 to TRBJ1-4, with D perhaps matching TRBD1 (5 bases). Trimming took off 6 bases at V and 0 bases at J, with 5 bases between the two ends. The CDR3 runs to 13 residues. Germline-derived CDR1 and CDR2 are SGHTA and FQGNSA. The CDR3 nucleotides read TGTGCCAGCAGGGGGCCAACTAATGAAAAACTGTTTTTT. This gives the protein CASRGPTNEKLFF.

The genes are TRBV7-2 and TRBJ2-7, with TRBD2 as a possible D gene (6 bases). Germline V gene sequence: CDR1 SGHTA, CDR2 FQGNSA. This CDR3 spans 15 amino acids. V lost 1 base and J lost 0, with 10 bases in between. CDR3 residues: CASSLVASASYEQYF. The DNA of the CDR3 is TGTGCCAGCAGCTTAGTGGCTAGCGCCTCCTACGAGCAGTACTTC.

In its sample, this clonotype was seen a few times. The chain combines TRBV7-9 with TRBJ2-1, with 9 bases aligning to TRBD1. Germline V gene data show CDR1 as SEHNR and CDR2 as FQNEAQ (reference sequence). The length of the CDR3 is 16 residues. With 6 bases clipped from V and 9 bases from J, the junction kept 15 bases outside the gene matches. The CDR3, as DNA: TGTGCCAGCAGTCCAGCGGGACAGGGTGGAATCGGTGAGCAGTTCTTC. Translation gives CASSPAGQGGIGEQFF.

This clonotype has ten or more counts. This chain links TRBV20-1 with TRBJ1-6; TRBD1 is a possible D gene (6 bases). This CDR3 region has 15 residues. V lost 1 base, J lost 4 bases, and 11 bases lay in between. Germline V gene lookup returns CDR1 DFQATT and CDR2 SNEGSKA (reference sequence). The CDR3 region has the DNA TGCAGTGCTAGAGGGGTCAGGGGATATAATTCACCCCTCCACTTT. It encodes CSARGVRGYNSPLHF.

This clonotype was found many times. The chain carries TRBV7-6 and TRBJ2-7; TRBD2 aligns across 7 bases. CDR1 is SGHVS, CDR2 FNYEAQ, per germline. V trimming: 3 bases; J trimming: 4 bases; junction bases outside the gene matches: 6. CDR3 size: 14 residues. CDR3 nucleotides: TGTGCCAGCAGCTTGGGGAGGGCTCAGTACGAGCAGTACTTC. Its translation: CASSLGRAQYEQYF.

The J gene is TRBJ1-6, the V gene TRBV2, with D possibly matching TRBD1 (5 bases). Germline V gene sequence: CDR1 SNHLY, CDR2 FYNNEI. The CDR3 runs 15 residues. V gave up 6 bases and J gave up 6 bases, with 15 bases separating them. CDR3 bases: TGTGCCAGCAGGGGGAGACAGCTTACTAATTCACCCCTCCACTTT. Encoded protein: CASRGRQLTNSPLHF.

The chain couples TRBV28 to TRBJ2-1; 8 bases fit TRBD1. The CDR3 is 15 residues long. Trimming took 6 bases from V and 4 from J; bases not matched to a gene: 8. The germline V gene encodes CDR1 MDHEN and CDR2 SYDVKM. The CDR3 DNA follows: TGTGCCAGCAGGGGGGATTGGACAGGGTACAATGAGCAGTTCTTC. Protein product: CASRGDWTGYNEQFF.

This clonotype came up many times. CDR3 bases: TGTGCCAGTAGTAGCCCGCCGGGACAGCTAAATTCACCCCTCCACTTT. Amino acids: CASSSPPGQLNSPLHF. The chain joins TRBV19 to TRBJ1-6; 7 nucleotides agree with TRBD1. The CDR3 has 16 amino acids. Losses at the gene ends were 4 bases for V and 7 bases for J; bases not matched to a gene: 10. Germline CDR1 and CDR2: LNHDA and SQIVND (reference sequence).

The chain couples TRBV6-1 to TRBJ2-7; a weak D match, TRBD1 (6 bases). The CDR3 is 14 amino acids. Germline loops: CDR1 MNHNS, CDR2 SASEGT. Trimming took off 5 bases at V and 0 bases at J, with 11 bases between the two ends. The CDR3 spells CASSIRTDSYEQYF. The CDR3 DNA follows: TGTGCCAGCAGTATACGGACAGACTCCTACGAGCAGTACTTC.

This chain links TRBV6-1 with TRBJ2-5; tentatively, D is TRBD1 (5 bases). Trimming took off 10 bases at V and 4 bases at J, with 13 bases between the two ends. Germline V gene data show CDR1 as MNHNS and CDR2 as SASEGT. The CDR3 has 12 amino acids. The CDR3 is CANTPRGETQYF. In DNA, the CDR3 is TGTGCCAACACCCCAAGGGGAGAGACCCAGTACTTC.

This clonotype was seen repeatedly, ten times or more. The chain carries TRBV5-1 and TRBJ2-2; 8 positions match TRBD2. The trim removed 3 bases at V and 3 bases at J, leaving 13 bases unmatched. The germline V gene encodes CDR1 SGHRS and CDR2 YFSETQ. This CDR3 has 18 amino acids. The CDR3 loop reads CASSSLGFSGEYTGELFF. The CDR3 nucleotides are TGCGCCAGCAGCTCCCTCGGTTTTAGCGGGGAGTACACCGGGGAGCTGTTTTTT. The full variable domain, rest sourced from reference TRBV5-1 and TRBJ2-2, is KAGVTQTPRYLIKTRGQQVTLSCSPISGHRSVSWYQQTPGQGLQFLFEYFSETQRNKGNFPGRFSGRQFSNSRSEMNVSTLELGDSALYLCASSSLGFSGEYTGELFFGEGSRLTVL.

This clonotype was counted ten times or more. The CDR3: CASSQESNAANEKLFF. The CDR3 DNA follows: TGTGCCAGCAGCCAAGAATCGAACGCGGCTAATGAAAAACTGTTTTTT. V and J are TRBV3-1 and TRBJ1-4; D is uncertain. Trimming took 0 bases from V and 3 from J, leaving 11 bases between them. The CDR3 has 16 amino acids. From germline, CDR1 is LGHDT and CDR2 YNNKEL (reference sequence).